This entry lists 28 T cell receptor beta chains sequenced from one sample in a study of cytomegalovirus exposure and HLA in healthy donors. Amplification used 60 Vbeta primers and 13 Jbeta primers. Profiling relied on immunoSEQ multiplex PCR, and the TCRdb table lists in-frame clones only, not all of them. The sample shows about 160,000 clones, more than 75% of them seen only once. The sequenced sample was PBMCs. Every receptor here comes from a human donor in good health.

The genes are TRBV11-2 and TRBJ1-1; possible D gene TRBD1, 6 bases. With 5 bases removed from V and 6 bases from J, the gap between germline ends came to 25 bases. The CDR3 loop spans 17 amino acids. From germline, CDR1 is SGHAT and CDR2 FQNNGV. The DNA for the CDR3 is TGTGCCAGCAGCCACTACTCGCGGGGGGCGGTTAACGCTGAAGCTTTCTTT. Residues: CASSHYSRGAVNAEAFF.

This chain uses TRBV6-5 with TRBJ1-6; TRBD1 might be the D (6 bases). V lost 5 bases and J lost 15, with 20 bases in between. The CDR3 contains 14 residues. From germline, CDR1 is MNHEY and CDR2 SVGAGI. DNA of the CDR3: TGTGCCAGCAGTCCCACAGGGCTCAGTAAGCTCCTCCACTTT. This translates into CASSPTGLSKLLHF.

This sequence joins TRBV6-5 and TRBJ2-5; TRBD2 is a possible D gene (6 bases). The germline V and J ends were trimmed by 2 bases and 3 bases, with 10 bases remaining between them. The germline CDR1 and CDR2 sequences are MNHEY and SVGAGI. The CDR3 runs to 14 residues. CDR3 in amino acids: CASSYGSGEETQYF. CDR3 DNA sequence: TGTGCCAGCAGTTACGGGTCGGGGGAAGAGACCCAGTACTTC.

This chain links TRBV5-1 with TRBJ2-1; 9 nucleotides agree with TRBD1. CDR1 is SGHRS, CDR2 YFSETQ, per germline. V lost 2 bases, J lost 6 bases, and 9 bases stayed unmatched. The CDR3 is made up of 16 amino acids. The CDR3 region is CASSLIGTGPFNEQFF. In DNA, the CDR3 is TGCGCCAGCAGCTTAATCGGGACAGGGCCTTTCAATGAGCAGTTCTTC. Combining the CDR3 with reference TRBV5-1 and TRBJ2-1 gives the whole variable domain KAGVTQTPRYLIKTRGQQVTLSCSPISGHRSVSWYQQTPGQGLQFLFEYFSETQRNKGNFPGRFSGRQFSNSRSEMNVSTLELGDSALYLCASSLIGTGPFNEQFFGPGTRLTVL.

The chain joins TRBV18 to TRBJ2-7, with 7 nucleotides matching TRBD2. The CDR3 spans 14 residues. The V segment lost 6 bases and the J segment 2 bases; nucleotides outside the gene matches: 7. Looked up from germline, CDR1 is KGHSH and CDR2 is LQKENI. The CDR3 loop is CASSSPTSAYEQYF. Written as DNA, the CDR3 is TGTGCCAGCTCCTCCCCAACTAGCGCCTACGAGCAGTACTTC.

This clone was observed once. This sequence joins TRBV6-1 and TRBJ2-5; D remains unclear. CDR1 and CDR2 from the germline V gene are MNHNS and SASEGT. V was trimmed by 2 bases and J by 5 bases, leaving 9 bases between them. The CDR3 is made up of 13 amino acids. CDR3 sequence reads: CASSEQLEETQYF. The CDR3 DNA reads TGTGCCAGCAGTGAACAATTGGAGGAGACCCAGTACTTC.

The genes are TRBV6-1 and TRBJ1-2; TRBD1 agrees at 9 bases. Germline CDR1 is MNHNS and CDR2 is SASEGT. V shed 2 bases, J shed 7 bases, and the junction held 14 bases outside the gene matches. This CDR3 is 17 amino acids long. The CDR3 loop reads CASSELRMGQGIRGYTF. CDR3 in DNA: TGTGCCAGCAGTGAACTAAGAATGGGACAGGGCATTCGTGGCTACACCTTC.

In its sample, this clone was seen a few times. The chain links TRBV4-3 to TRBJ1-1, with a weak D call TRBD1 (5 bases). CDR1 and CDR2 (germline): LGHNA, YSLEER. The CDR3 runs 13 residues. V was trimmed by 1 base and J by 8 bases, leaving 11 bases between them. CDR3 sequence (DNA): TGCGCCAGCAGCCAAGCAGGGATCTACGAAGCTTTCTTT. Translating it yields CASSQAGIYEAFF.

V and J are TRBV5-1 and TRBJ2-5, with D possibly matching TRBD2 (7 bases). The CDR3 extends over 14 amino acids. Trimming took off 0 bases at V and 5 bases at J, with 11 bases between the two ends. Germline CDR1 SGHRS, CDR2 YFSETQ. The CDR3, as DNA: TGCGCCAGCAGCTTGGGGGGGGGCTTGGAGACCCAGTACTTC. This codes for CASSLGGGLETQYF.

In DNA form, the CDR3 reads TGCGCCAGCGAAAGCAGGGGGGTCACAGATACGCAGTATTTT. Its translation: CASESRGVTDTQYF. The rearrangement links TRBV10-2 to TRBJ2-3; possible D gene TRBD1, 7 bases. Germline V gene sequence: CDR1 WSHSY, CDR2 SAAADI. The length of the CDR3 is 14 residues. The ends were cut back, 8 bases at V and 2 bases at J, with 14 bases in the middle.

This clone was observed a single time. V gene TRBV28 combines with J gene TRBJ1-1, with D maybe TRBD1 (6 bases). V dropped 4 bases and J dropped 4 bases, with 13 bases sitting between them. This CDR3 contains 14 residues. The germline V gene encodes CDR1 MDHEN and CDR2 SYDVKM. As DNA, the CDR3 is TGTGCCAGCAGTTCCCACAGGGCGGGCACTGAAGCTTTCTTT. Protein product: CASSSHRAGTEAFF. Combining the CDR3 with reference TRBV28 and TRBJ1-1 gives the whole variable domain DVKVTQSSRYLVKRTGEKVFLECVQDMDHENMFWYRQDPGLGLRLIYFSYDVKMKEKGDIPEGYSVSREKKERFSLILESASTNQTSMYLCASSSHRAGTEAFFGQGTRLTVV.

The rearrangement joins TRBV7-2 to TRBJ2-3; 7 nucleotides line up with TRBD1. The CDR3 runs to 15 residues. V shed 1 base and J 4 bases; nucleotides not matched to a gene: 5. Germline V gene lookup returns CDR1 SGHTA and CDR2 FQGNSA. This CDR3 reads CASSLGGGSSDTQYF. Here the CDR3 DNA reads TGTGCCAGCAGCTTAGGAGGGGGCAGTTCAGATACGCAGTATTTT.

The V call is TRBV7-9, the J call TRBJ2-7, with 13 bases that match TRBD2. The V segment lost 5 bases and the J segment 0 bases; nucleotides outside the gene matches: 7. The CDR3 has 17 amino acids. Germline V lookup: CDR1 SEHNR, CDR2 FQNEAQ (reference sequence). CDR3 sequence: CASSPGTSGNDSYEQYF. For the CDR3, the DNA is TGTGCCAGCAGCCCCGGGACTAGCGGGAACGACTCCTACGAGCAGTACTTC.

J is TRBJ2-7 and V is TRBV6-5; 7 bases match TRBD1. Germline trimming cut 6 bases from V and 7 bases from J; bases unmatched to any gene: 12. The length of the CDR3 is 14 residues. CDR1 is MNHEY, CDR2 SVGAGI, per germline. The DNA of the CDR3 is TGTGCCAGCAGGCCACATCAGGGGGTCTGGGAGCAGTACTTC. Its translation is CASRPHQGVWEQYF.

This clone was observed a handful of times. The rearrangement joins TRBV4-1 to TRBJ1-1, with D possibly matching TRBD1 (5 bases). V shed 4 bases and J shed 1 base, with 10 bases lying between them. Germline CDR1 reads MGHRA; CDR2 reads YSYEKL. This CDR3 has 14 residues. CDR3 in DNA: TGCGCCAGCAGCCGGTCAGGGCCGAACACTGAAGCTTTCTTT. This codes for CASSRSGPNTEAFF.

The chain uses TRBV6-7 and TRBJ2-3; 7 bases line up with TRBD1. TRBV6-7 is an open reading frame whose function is uncertain. Trimming removed 6 bases from V and 6 bases from J; junction bases left unmatched: 15. The CDR3 length is 16 residues. The CDR3 protein is CASRVPTGVFKDTQYF. CDR3 DNA: TGTGCCAGCAGGGTCCCCACAGGGGTATTCAAGGATACGCAGTATTTT.

The chain employs TRBV7-9 and TRBJ1-2; weak D call: TRBD1 (5 bases). Germline CDR1 and CDR2: SEHNR and FQNEAQ (reference sequence). V lost 5 bases and J 2 bases, leaving 9 bases between the germline ends. The CDR3 spans 13 residues. The CDR3 here is CASSPQGNYGYTF. In DNA, the CDR3 is TGTGCCAGCAGCCCCCAGGGCAACTATGGCTACACCTTC. Full variable domain (remainder filled in from reference TRBV7-9 and TRBJ1-2): DTGVSQNPRHKITKRGQNVTFRCDPISEHNRLYWYRQTLGQGPEFLTYFQNEAQLEKSRLLSDRFSAERPKGSFSTLEIQRTEQGDSAMYLCASSPQGNYGYTFGSGTRLTVV.

This clone showed up just a few times. V and J are TRBV7-6 and TRBJ2-1; 10 bases agree with TRBD2. The CDR3 is 13 amino acids. V lost 2 bases and J lost 13; bases outside the gene matches: 5. Per germline, CDR1 SGHVS and CDR2 FNYEAQ. CDR3 bases: TGTGCCAGCAGCTTATGGACTAGCGGATTCCAGTTCTTC. Translating gives CASSLWTSGFQFF. The variable domain in full, with the rest retrieved from reference TRBV7-6 and TRBJ2-1, is GAGVSQSPRYKVTKRGQDVALRCDPISGHVSLYWYRQALGQGPEFLTYFNYEAQQDKSGLPNDRFSAERPEGSISTLTIQRTEQRDSAMYRCASSLWTSGFQFFGPGTRLTVL.

The J gene is TRBJ2-1, the V gene TRBV18; TRBD2 might be the D (5 bases). V lost 6 bases and J lost 10, with 16 bases in between. The CDR3 is 13 amino acids. Germline CDR1 is KGHSH and CDR2 is LQKENI. CDR3 DNA sequence: TGTGCCAGCTCCCCTTCTAGCCTTCGGGAGCAGTTCTTC. The encoded protein is CASSPSSLREQFF.

This sequence joins TRBV11-2 and TRBJ1-5; D not resolved. Germline CDR1 SGHAT, CDR2 FQNNGV. Trimming left V 5 bases short and J 4 bases short, with 12 bases between. This CDR3 is 14 amino acids long. DNA of the CDR3: TGTGCCAGCAGCGAGAGGGCCTCAAATCAGCCCCAGCATTTT. It translates to CASSERASNQPQHF.

The V gene is TRBV19, the J gene TRBJ1-1; TRBD1 agrees at 7 bases. Trimming took 9 bases from V and 0 from J; bases not matched to a gene: 7. CDR1 is LNHDA, CDR2 SQIVND, per germline (reference sequence). This CDR3 is built from 14 residues. For the CDR3, the DNA is TGTGCCAGGGATGGACAGGACATGAACACTGAAGCTTTCTTT. Translation: CARDGQDMNTEAFF.

V usage is TRBV6-1 and J usage is TRBJ1-3; D is perhaps TRBD1 (6 bases). The germline gives CDR1 MNHNS, CDR2 SASEGT. The CDR3 extends over 15 amino acids. V lost 10 bases and J 10 bases, leaving 26 bases between the germline ends. The CDR3 DNA is TGTGCCACCAAAAGAACGGACAGTGGGAAAAGGACCATATATTTT. Protein product: CATKRTDSGKRTIYF.

The V call is TRBV15, the J call TRBJ2-2; 8 bases fit TRBD1. The CDR3 sequence is 16 residues long. Per germline, CDR1 LNHNV and CDR2 YYDKDF (reference sequence). The J segment lost 5 bases and the V segment lost 3 bases, leaving 8 bases of the junction unmatched. CDR3 in DNA: TGTGCCACCAGCAGGGCGGACAGGGCACTAACCGGGGAGCTGTTTTTT. Translated, it gives CATSRADRALTGELFF.

The V and J genes are TRBV7-9 and TRBJ1-1; D is undetermined. Per germline, CDR1 SEHNR and CDR2 FQNEAQ (reference sequence). The length of the CDR3 is 12 residues. Trimming shortened V by 6 bases and J by 0 bases, and 5 bases separated the two germline ends. The DNA for the CDR3 is TGTGCCAGCAGTACAGTGAACACTGAAGCTTTCTTT. Its protein is CASSTVNTEAFF.

The chain recombines TRBV5-4 with TRBJ2-1; perhaps TRBD1 as D (5 bases). The CDR3 sequence is 13 residues long. CDR1 and CDR2 from the germline V gene are SGHNT and YYREEE (reference sequence). Trimming removed 0 bases at V and 7 bases at J, with 8 bases between. CDR3 sequence reads: CASSLGGLNEQFF. The CDR3 DNA reads as TGTGCCAGCAGCTTGGGGGGCTTGAATGAGCAGTTCTTC.

The genes are TRBV4-2 and TRBJ1-4; D might be TRBD1 (5 bases). The length of the CDR3 is 18 residues. In germline, CDR1 is LGHNA, CDR2 YNFKEQ. Trimming stripped 1 base from V and 8 bases from J, with 23 bases between. CDR3 sequence (DNA): TGTGCCAGCAGCCAAGTAAGGGGCCCAGAAGAAAGGCCCGAAAAACTGTTTTTT. Its translation is CASSQVRGPEERPEKLFF.

This rearrangement joins TRBV6-1 to TRBJ2-1; 9 bases are a match to TRBD2. Trimming took 3 bases from V and 12 from J; bases not matched to a gene: 9. This CDR3 is built from 14 residues. Germline CDR1 MNHNS, CDR2 SASEGT. CDR3 DNA sequence: TGTGCCAGCAGTGATGGTCTAGCGGGGCCGTCGCAGTTCTTC. Amino acid sequence: CASSDGLAGPSQFF.

V usage is TRBV29-1 and J usage is TRBJ2-5, with a weak D call TRBD2 (5 bases). The germline V and J ends were trimmed by 8 bases and 1 base, with 20 bases remaining between them. The CDR3 is 15 residues long. From germline, CDR1 is SQVTM and CDR2 ANQGSEA. CDR3: CSSFLGGGIQETQYF. In DNA form, the CDR3 reads TGCAGCTCATTCCTGGGCGGAGGAATCCAAGAGACCCAGTACTTC.